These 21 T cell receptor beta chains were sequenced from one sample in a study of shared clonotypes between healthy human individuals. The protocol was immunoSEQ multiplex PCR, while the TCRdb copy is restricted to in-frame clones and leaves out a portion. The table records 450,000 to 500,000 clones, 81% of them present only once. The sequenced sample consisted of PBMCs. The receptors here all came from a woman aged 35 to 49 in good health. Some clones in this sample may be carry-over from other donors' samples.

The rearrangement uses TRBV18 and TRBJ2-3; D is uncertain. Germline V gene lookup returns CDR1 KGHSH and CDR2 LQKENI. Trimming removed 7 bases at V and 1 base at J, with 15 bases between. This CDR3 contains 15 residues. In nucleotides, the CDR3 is TGTGCCAGCTACCCATCCGGCAGCCGCACAGATACGCAGTATTTT. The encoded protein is CASYPSGSRTDTQYF. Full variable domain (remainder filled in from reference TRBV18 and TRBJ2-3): NAGVMQNPRHLVRRRGQEARLRCSPMKGHSHVYWYRQLPEEGLKFMVYLQKENIIDESGMPKERFSAEFPKEGPSILRIQQVVRGDSAAYFCASYPSGSRTDTQYFGPGTRLTVL.

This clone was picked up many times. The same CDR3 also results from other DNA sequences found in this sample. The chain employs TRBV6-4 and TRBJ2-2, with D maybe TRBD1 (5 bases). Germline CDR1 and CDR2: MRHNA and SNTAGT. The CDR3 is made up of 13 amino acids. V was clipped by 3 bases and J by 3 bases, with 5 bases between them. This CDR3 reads CASSEGDTGELFF. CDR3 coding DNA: TGTGCCAGCAGTGAAGGGGACACCGGGGAGCTGTTTTTT.

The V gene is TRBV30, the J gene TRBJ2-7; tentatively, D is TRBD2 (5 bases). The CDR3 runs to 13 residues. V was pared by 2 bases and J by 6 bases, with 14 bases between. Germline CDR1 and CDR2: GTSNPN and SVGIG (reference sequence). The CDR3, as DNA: TGTGCCTGGAGTCTTGGGAGCGGAGGCGAGCAGTACTTC. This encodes CAWSLGSGGEQYF.

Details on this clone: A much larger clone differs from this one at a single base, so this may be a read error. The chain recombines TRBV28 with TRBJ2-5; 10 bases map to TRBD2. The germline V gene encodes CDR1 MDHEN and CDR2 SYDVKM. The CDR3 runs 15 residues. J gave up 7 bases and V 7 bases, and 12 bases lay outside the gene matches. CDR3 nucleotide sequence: TGTGCCAGCAAACTACCAGCGGGAGGGCCAGGGACCCAGTACTTC. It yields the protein CASKLPAGGPGTQYF.

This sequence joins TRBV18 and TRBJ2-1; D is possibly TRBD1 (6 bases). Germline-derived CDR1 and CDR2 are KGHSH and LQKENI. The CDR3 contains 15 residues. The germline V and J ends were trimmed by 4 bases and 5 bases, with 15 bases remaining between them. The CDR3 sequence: CASSQQGATNNEQFF. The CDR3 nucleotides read TGTGCCAGCTCACAACAGGGAGCTACGAACAATGAGCAGTTCTTC.

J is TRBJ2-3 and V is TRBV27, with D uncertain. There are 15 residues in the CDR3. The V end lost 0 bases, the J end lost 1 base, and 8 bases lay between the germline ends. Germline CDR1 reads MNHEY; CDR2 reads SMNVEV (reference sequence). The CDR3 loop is CASSLSWARTDTQYF. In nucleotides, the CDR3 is TGTGCCAGCAGTTTATCGTGGGCCCGCACAGATACGCAGTATTTT.

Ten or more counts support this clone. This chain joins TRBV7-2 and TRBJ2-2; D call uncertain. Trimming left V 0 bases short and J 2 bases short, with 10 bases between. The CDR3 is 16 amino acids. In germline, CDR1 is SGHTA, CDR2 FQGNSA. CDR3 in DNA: TGTGCCAGCAGCTTAGCTCCGTCAGATAACACCGGGGAGCTGTTTTTT. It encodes CASSLAPSDNTGELFF. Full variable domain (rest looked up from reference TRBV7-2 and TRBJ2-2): GAGVSQSPSNKVTEKGKDVELRCDPISGHTALYWYRQSLGQGLEFLIYFQGNSAPDKSGLPSDRFSAERTGGSVSTLTIQRTQQEDSAVYLCASSLAPSDNTGELFFGEGSRLTVL.

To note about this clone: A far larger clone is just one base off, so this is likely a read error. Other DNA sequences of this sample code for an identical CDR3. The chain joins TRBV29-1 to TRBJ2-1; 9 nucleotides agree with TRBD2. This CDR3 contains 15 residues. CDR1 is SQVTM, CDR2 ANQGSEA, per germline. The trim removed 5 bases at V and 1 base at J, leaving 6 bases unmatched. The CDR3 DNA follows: TGCAGCGTTCAAATTAGCGGGAGTTCCTACAATGAGCAGTTCTTC. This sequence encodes CSVQISGSSYNEQFF.

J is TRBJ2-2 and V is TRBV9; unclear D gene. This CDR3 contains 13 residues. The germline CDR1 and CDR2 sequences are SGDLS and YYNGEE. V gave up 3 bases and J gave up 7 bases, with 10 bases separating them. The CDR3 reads CASSGNFGGELFF. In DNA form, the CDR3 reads TGTGCCAGCAGCGGAAACTTCGGCGGGGAGCTGTTTTTT.

The CDR3 DNA reads as TGTGCCAGCAGCCAAGATCTATTGTGGGAGGAGGTGAATGAGCAGTTCTTC. Its protein product is CASSQDLLWEEVNEQFF. V usage is TRBV4-2 and J usage is TRBJ2-1; weak D call: TRBD2 (6 bases). The CDR3 spans 17 residues. The V gene's germline CDR1 is LGHNA and CDR2 YNFKEQ. V was shortened by 0 bases and J by 7 bases, with 19 bases between the two germline ends.

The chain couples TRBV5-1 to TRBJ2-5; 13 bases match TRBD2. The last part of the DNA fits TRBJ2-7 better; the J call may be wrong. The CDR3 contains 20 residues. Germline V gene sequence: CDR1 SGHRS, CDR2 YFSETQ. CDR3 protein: CASSLGWGLAGLTPTYEQYF. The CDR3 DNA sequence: TGCGCCAGCAGCTTGGGCTGGGGACTAGCGGGACTCACCCCAACCTACGAGCAGTACTTC.

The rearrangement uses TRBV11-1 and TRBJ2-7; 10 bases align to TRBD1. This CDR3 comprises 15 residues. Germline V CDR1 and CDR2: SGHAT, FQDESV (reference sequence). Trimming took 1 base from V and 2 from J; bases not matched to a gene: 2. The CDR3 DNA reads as TGTGCCAGCAGCTTAGACGGGACAGGGGCCTACGAGCAGTACTTC. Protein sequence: CASSLDGTGAYEQYF.

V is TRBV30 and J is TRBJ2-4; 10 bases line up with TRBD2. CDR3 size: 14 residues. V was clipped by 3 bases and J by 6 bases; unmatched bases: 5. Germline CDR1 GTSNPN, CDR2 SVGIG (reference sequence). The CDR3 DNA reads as TGTGCCTGGAGGCAGAGCGGGAGGGGAAACATTCAGTACTTC. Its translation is CAWRQSGRGNIQYF.

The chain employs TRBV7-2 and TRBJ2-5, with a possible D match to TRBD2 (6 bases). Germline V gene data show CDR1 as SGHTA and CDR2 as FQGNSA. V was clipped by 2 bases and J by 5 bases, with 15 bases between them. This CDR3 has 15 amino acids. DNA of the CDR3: TGTGCCAGCAGCTTAATGCTAGCGCGAGGGGAGACCCAGTACTTC. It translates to CASSLMLARGETQYF.

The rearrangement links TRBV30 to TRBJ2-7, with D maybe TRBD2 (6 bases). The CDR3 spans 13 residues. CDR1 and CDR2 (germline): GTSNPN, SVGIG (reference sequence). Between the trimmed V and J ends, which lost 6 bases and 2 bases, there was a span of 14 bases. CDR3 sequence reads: CACLNPGAYEQYF. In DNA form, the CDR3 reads TGTGCCTGTTTAAACCCGGGGGCCTACGAGCAGTACTTC.

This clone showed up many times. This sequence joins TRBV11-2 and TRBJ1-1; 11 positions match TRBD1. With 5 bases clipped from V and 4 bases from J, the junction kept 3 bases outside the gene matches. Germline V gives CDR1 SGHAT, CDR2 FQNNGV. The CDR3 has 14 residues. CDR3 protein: CASSHGTGGTEAFF. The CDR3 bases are TGTGCCAGCAGCCATGGGACAGGGGGCACTGAAGCTTTCTTT.

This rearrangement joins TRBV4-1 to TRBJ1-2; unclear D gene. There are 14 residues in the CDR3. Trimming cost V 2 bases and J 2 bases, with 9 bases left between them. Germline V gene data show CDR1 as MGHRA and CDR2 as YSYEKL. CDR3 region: CASSQFVRNYGYTF. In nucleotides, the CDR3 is TGCGCCAGCAGCCAATTTGTCAGGAACTATGGCTACACCTTC.

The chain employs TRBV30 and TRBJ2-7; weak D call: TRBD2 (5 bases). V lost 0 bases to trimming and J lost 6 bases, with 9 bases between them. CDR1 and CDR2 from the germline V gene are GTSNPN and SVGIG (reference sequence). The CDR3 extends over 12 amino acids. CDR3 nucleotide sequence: TGTGCCTGGAGTGTACTAGGAGCCGAGCAGTACTTC. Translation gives CAWSVLGAEQYF.

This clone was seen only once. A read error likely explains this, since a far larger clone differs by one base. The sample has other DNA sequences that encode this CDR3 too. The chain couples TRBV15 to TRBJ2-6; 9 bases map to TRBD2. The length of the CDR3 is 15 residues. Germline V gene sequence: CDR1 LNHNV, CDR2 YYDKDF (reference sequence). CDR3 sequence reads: CASSSGTSGANVLTF. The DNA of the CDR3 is TGTGCCAGCTCTAGCGGGACTTCTGGGGCCAACGTCCTGACTTTT.

CDR3: CASSLDGQVPYNEQFF. The CDR3 DNA sequence: TGTGCCAGCAGCTTAGACGGACAGGTTCCATACAATGAGCAGTTCTTC. The chain links TRBV7-7 to TRBJ2-1, with 7 bases that match TRBD1. Unmatched junction bases numbered 7, after V lost 1 base and J lost 4 bases. The CDR3 sequence is 16 residues long. Germline V gene sequence: CDR1 SSHAT, CDR2 FNYEAQ (reference sequence). The full variable domain, in which reference TRBV7-7 and TRBJ2-1 provide the parts outside the CDR3, is GAGVSQSPRYKVTKRGQDVTLRCDPISSHATLYWYQQALGQGPEFLTYFNYEAQPDKSGLPSDRFSAERPEGSISTLTIQRTEQRDSAMYRCASSLDGQVPYNEQFFGPGTRLTVL.

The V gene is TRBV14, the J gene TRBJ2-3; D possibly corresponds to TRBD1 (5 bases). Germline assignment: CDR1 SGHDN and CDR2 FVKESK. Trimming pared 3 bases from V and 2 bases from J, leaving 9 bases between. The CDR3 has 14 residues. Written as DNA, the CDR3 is TGTGCCAGCAGCCACCGACAGACCACAGATACGCAGTATTTT. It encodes CASSHRQTTDTQYF.